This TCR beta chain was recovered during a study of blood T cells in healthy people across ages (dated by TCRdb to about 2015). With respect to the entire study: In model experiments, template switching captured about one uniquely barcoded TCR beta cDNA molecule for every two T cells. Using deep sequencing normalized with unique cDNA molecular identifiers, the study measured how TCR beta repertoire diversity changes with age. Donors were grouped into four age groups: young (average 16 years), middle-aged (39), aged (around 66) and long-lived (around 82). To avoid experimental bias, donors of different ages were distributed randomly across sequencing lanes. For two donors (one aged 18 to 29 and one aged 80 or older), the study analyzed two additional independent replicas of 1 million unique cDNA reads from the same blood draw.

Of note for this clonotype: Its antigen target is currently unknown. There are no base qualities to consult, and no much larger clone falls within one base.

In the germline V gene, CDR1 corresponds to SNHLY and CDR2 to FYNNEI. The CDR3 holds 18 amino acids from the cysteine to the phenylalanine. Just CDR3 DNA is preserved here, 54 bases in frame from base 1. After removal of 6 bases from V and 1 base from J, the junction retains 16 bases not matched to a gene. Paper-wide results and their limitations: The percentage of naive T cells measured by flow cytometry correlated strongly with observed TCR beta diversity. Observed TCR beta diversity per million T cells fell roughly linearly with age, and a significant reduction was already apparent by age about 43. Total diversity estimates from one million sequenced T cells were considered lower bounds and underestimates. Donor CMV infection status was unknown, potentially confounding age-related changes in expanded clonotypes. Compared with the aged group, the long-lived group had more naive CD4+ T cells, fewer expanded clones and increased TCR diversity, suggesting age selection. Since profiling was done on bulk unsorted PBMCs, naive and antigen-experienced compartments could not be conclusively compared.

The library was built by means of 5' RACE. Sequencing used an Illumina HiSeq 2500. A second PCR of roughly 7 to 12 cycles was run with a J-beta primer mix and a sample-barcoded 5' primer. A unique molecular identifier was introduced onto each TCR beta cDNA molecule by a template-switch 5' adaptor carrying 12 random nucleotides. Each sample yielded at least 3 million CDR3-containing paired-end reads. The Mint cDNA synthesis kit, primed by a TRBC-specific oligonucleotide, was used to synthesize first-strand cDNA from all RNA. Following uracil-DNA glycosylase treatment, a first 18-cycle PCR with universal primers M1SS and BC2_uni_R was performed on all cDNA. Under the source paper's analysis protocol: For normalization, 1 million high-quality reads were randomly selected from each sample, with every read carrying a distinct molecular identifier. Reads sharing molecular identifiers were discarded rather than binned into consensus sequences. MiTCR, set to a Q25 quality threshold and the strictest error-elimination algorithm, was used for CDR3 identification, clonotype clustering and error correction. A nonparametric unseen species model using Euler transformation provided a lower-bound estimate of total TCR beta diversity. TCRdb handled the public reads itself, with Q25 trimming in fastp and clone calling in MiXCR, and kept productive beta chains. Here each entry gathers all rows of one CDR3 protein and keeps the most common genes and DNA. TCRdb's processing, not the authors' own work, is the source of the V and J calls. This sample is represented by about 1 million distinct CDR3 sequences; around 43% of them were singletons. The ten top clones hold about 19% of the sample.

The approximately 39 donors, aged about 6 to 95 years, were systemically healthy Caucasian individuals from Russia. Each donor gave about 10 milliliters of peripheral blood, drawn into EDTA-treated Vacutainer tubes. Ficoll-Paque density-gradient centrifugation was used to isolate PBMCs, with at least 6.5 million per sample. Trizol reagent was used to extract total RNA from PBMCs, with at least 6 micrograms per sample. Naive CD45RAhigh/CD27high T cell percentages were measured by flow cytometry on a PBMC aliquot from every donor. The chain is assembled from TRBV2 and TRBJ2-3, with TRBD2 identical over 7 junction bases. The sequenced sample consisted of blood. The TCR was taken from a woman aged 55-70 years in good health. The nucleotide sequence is TGTGCCAGCAGGCAAAACCCGGGCGGGAGATGGGGCACAGATACGCAGTATTTT. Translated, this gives CASRQNPGGRWGTDTQYF.